This TCR beta chain was identified in a study of regulatory T cells in long-lasting Graves disease. The time point was: newly diagnosed GD, antithyroid drugs for less than 3 months. The TCR library was prepared using RNA isolated from PBMCs. This clonotype was picked up many times. The V and J ends lost 2 bases and 4 bases, in that order; junction bases with no gene match: 11. CDR1 SGHRS and CDR2 YFSETQ come from the germline V gene. CDR3 length: 17 residues. iRepertoire HTBI primers and Arm-PCR of CDR3 regions built TCR beta libraries. TCRdb passed the multiplex PCR reads through MiXCR, listing each CDR3 protein once. This table holds 250,000 to 300,000 distinct CDR3 sequences, 15% to 20% found once. These sequences were also reported in another study, on T cells in Graves' hyperthyroidism and ophthalmopathy. That work states: The primer set for the first-round RT-PCR of the TCR CDR3 was HTBI.

The receptor's source is a woman between 25 and 40 years old with Graves disease. The chain links TRBV5-1 to TRBJ2-2; 7 bases line up with TRBD2. The sample consisted of peripheral blood mononuclear cells (PBMCs), taken at new diagnosis, from a patient treated with antithyroid drugs. For the CDR3, the DNA is TGCGCCAGCAGCTTAGGGGAGGGTTCCGAGAGCACCGGGGAGCTGTTTTTT. It yields the protein CASSLGEGSESTGELFF. The full variable domain, completed using reference TRBV5-1 and TRBJ2-2, is KAGVTQTPRYLIKTRGQQVTLSCSPISGHRSVSWYQQTPGQGLQFLFEYFSETQRNKGNFPGRFSGRQFSNSRSEMNVSTLELGDSALYLCASSLGEGSESTGELFFGEGSRLTVL.